The next 24 T cell receptor beta chains were all read from a single sample in a study of beta chain features in type 1 diabetes. Antigens for these TCRs are unknown. Whole-study results and caveats: Among patients with Type 1 diabetes, TCRB CDR3s were moderately but significantly shorter in every one of the four CD4+ subsets.

Every isolated RNA sample was fully reverse transcribed, so sequencing captured expressed TCRB transcripts. Libraries were prepared by immunoSEQ multiplex PCR; TCRdb keeps only in-frame clonotypes and omits some of them. Of over 600,000 clones in the sample, roughly 12% were seen once. Input material: naive CD4+ T cells from blood. These receptors originate from a man aged 25-45 years with type 1 diabetes.

V gene TRBV7-8 combines with J gene TRBJ2-2; perhaps TRBD2 as D (6 bases). The CDR3 consists of 16 residues. CDR1 and CDR2 from the germline V gene are SGHVS and FQNEAQ. Trimming took off 7 bases at V and 3 bases at J, with 18 bases between the two ends. This CDR3 is CASTPLGGDYTGELFF. For the CDR3, the DNA is TGTGCCAGCACCCCATTAGGCGGGGACTACACCGGGGAGCTGTTTTTT.

A few counts support this clone. The same CDR3 is also encoded by other DNA sequences in this sample. The chain employs TRBV9 and TRBJ1-1; no definite D call. Germline assignment: CDR1 SGDLS and CDR2 YYNGEE. The CDR3 loop spans 13 amino acids. The ends were cut back, 0 bases at V and 1 base at J, with 4 bases in the middle. CDR3 nucleotides: TGTGCCAGCAGCGTAGCTGGGAACACTGAAGCTTTCTTT. Its protein product is CASSVAGNTEAFF.

The genes are TRBV5-1 and TRBJ1-5, with 10 positions matching TRBD1. V shed 3 bases, J shed 0 bases, and the junction held 3 bases outside the gene matches. The CDR3 has 16 amino acids. Germline values: CDR1 SGHRS, CDR2 YFSETQ. The CDR3 spells CASSSGTGDSNQPQHF. The CDR3 DNA sequence: TGCGCCAGCAGCTCCGGGACAGGGGATAGCAATCAGCCCCAGCATTTT.

The chain joins TRBV25-1 to TRBJ2-2, with a possible D match to TRBD1 (6 bases). CDR3 size: 15 residues. Trimming pared 3 bases from V and 6 bases from J, leaving 14 bases between. Germline assignment: CDR1 MGHDK and CDR2 SYGVNS. In nucleotides, the CDR3 is TGTGCCAGCAGTGACCCAACAGGGCCGCCCGGGGAGCTGTTTTTT. It translates to CASSDPTGPPGELFF.

This clone has a handful of counts. V and J are TRBV11-2 and TRBJ1-2, with unresolved D. CDR3 length equals 13 residues. Trimming took off 5 bases at V and 3 bases at J, with 10 bases between the two ends. CDR1 is SGHAT, CDR2 FQNNGV, per germline. The CDR3 spells CASSDGLDYGYTF. CDR3 in DNA: TGTGCCAGCAGCGACGGGTTAGACTATGGCTACACCTTC.

This clone was observed a few times. J is TRBJ1-2 and V is TRBV7-9; D gene ambiguous. Deletions cut 1 base from V and 2 bases from J, with 8 bases between. The germline gives CDR1 SEHNR, CDR2 FQNEAQ (reference sequence). The CDR3 extends over 14 amino acids. The CDR3 loop is CASSLGKMNYGYTF. The CDR3 DNA sequence: TGTGCCAGCAGCTTAGGGAAAATGAACTATGGCTACACCTTC.

This clone has only a few counts. This sequence joins TRBV30 and TRBJ1-5; D may be TRBD1 (6 bases). Germline CDR1 GTSNPN, CDR2 SVGIG (reference sequence). V shed 8 bases and J shed 7 bases, with 18 bases lying between them. The CDR3 consists of 13 residues. The CDR3 region is CALDQGMAQPQHF. The CDR3 region has the DNA TGTGCCCTGGACCAGGGGATGGCGCAGCCCCAGCATTTT.

This chain uses TRBV6-1 with TRBJ1-5; no definite D call. Germline CDR1 and CDR2: MNHNS and SASEGT. CDR3 length: 14 amino acids. V shed 6 bases and J shed 2 bases, with 11 bases lying between them. This chain's CDR3 is CASRQSGGNQPQHF. CDR3 sequence (DNA): TGTGCCAGCAGGCAATCCGGGGGCAATCAGCCCCAGCATTTT.

This clone was detected a few times. V is TRBV9 and J is TRBJ1-2; no reliable D call. The length of the CDR3 is 16 residues. CDR1 is SGDLS and CDR2 is YYNGEE in the germline V gene. Trimming stripped 0 bases from V and 2 bases from J, with 14 bases between. The DNA for the CDR3 is TGTGCCAGCAGCGTAGTCCCCAACCAAGGGAACTATGGCTACACCTTC. It is translated as CASSVVPNQGNYGYTF. Based on the CDR3 plus reference TRBV9 and TRBJ1-2, the full variable domain is DSGVTQTPKHLITATGQRVTLRCSPRSGDLSVYWYQQSLDQGLQFLIQYYNGEERAKGNILERFSAQQFPDLHSELNLSSLELGDSALYFCASSVVPNQGNYGYTFGSGTRLTVV.

This clone was seen a few times. The chain joins TRBV11-2 to TRBJ1-1, with D maybe TRBD1 (6 bases). CDR3 length: 14 amino acids. Germline V gives CDR1 SGHAT, CDR2 FQNNGV. V was cut by 1 base and J by 4 bases, with 10 bases left in between. The CDR3 nucleotides are TGTGCCAGCAGCTTAGCTCAAGGGGGCACTGAAGCTTTCTTT. Protein: CASSLAQGGTEAFF.

CDR3 DNA: TGTGCCAAAAGGACAGGGAACTCTGGAAACACCATATATTTT. Residues: CAKRTGNSGNTIYF. This chain links TRBV6-4 with TRBJ1-3, with 8 bases aligning to TRBD1. The J segment lost 0 bases and the V segment lost 10 bases, leaving 5 bases of the junction unmatched. There are 14 residues in the CDR3. Per the germline V gene, CDR1 is MRHNA and CDR2 is SNTAGT.

The rearrangement joins TRBV30 to TRBJ1-2; 7 positions agree with TRBD1. The CDR3 totals 11 residues. Germline V CDR1 and CDR2: GTSNPN, SVGIG (reference sequence). Trimming at V came to 8 bases and at J to 12 bases, leaving 12 bases not matched to a gene. CDR3 amino acids: CARGITQGDTF. Written as DNA, the CDR3 is TGTGCCCGTGGGATAACCCAGGGGGACACCTTC.

This clone was seen more than once but under ten times. The J gene is TRBJ1-6, the V gene TRBV7-9, with D perhaps TRBD1 (5 bases). Trimming shortened V by 1 base and J by 8 bases, and 12 bases separated the two germline ends. The CDR3 is 15 residues long. CDR1 is SEHNR and CDR2 is FQNEAQ in the germline V gene (reference sequence). CDR3 in amino acids: CASSLVQGRDSPLHF. The CDR3 coding sequence is TGTGCCAGCAGCTTAGTTCAGGGCCGGGATTCACCCCTCCACTTT.

This clone was found a few times. This chain uses TRBV10-3 with TRBJ2-7, with 9 bases lining up with TRBD1. The CDR3 sequence is 12 residues long. CDR1 and CDR2 (germline): ENHRY, SYGVKD. V lost 8 bases, J lost 5 bases, and 4 bases stayed unmatched. The CDR3 DNA is TGTGCCATCGAACAGGGGGCGGACGAGCAGTACTTC. This translates into CAIEQGADEQYF.

This chain connects TRBV7-2 to TRBJ1-2; no definite D call. Germline lookup yields CDR1 SGHTA and CDR2 FQGNSA. Trimming took off 3 bases at V and 2 bases at J, with 4 bases between the two ends. The CDR3 covers 12 residues. For the CDR3, the DNA is TGTGCCAGCAGCTTCGACAACTATGGCTACACCTTC. It yields the protein CASSFDNYGYTF.

This clone appeared a few times. This sequence joins TRBV7-2 and TRBJ2-7; D possibly matches TRBD1 or TRBD2 (6 bases each). V was trimmed by 0 bases and J by 0 bases, leaving 9 bases between them. The CDR3 extends over 15 amino acids. The germline V gene has CDR1 SGHTA and CDR2 FQGNSA. CDR3 protein: CASSLAPGASYEQYF. The CDR3 nucleotides are TGTGCCAGCAGCTTAGCCCCGGGGGCCTCCTACGAGCAGTACTTC.

This clone came up a few times. The chain combines TRBV18 with TRBJ2-3; perhaps TRBD2 as D (5 bases). Germline CDR1 KGHSH, CDR2 LQKENI. V was trimmed by 4 bases and J by 4 bases, leaving 6 bases between them. The CDR3 runs 12 residues. The CDR3 sequence is CASSLEADTQYF. CDR3 DNA sequence: TGTGCCAGCTCACTGGAGGCAGATACGCAGTATTTT.

This clone was counted a few times. The CDR3 nucleotides are TGTGCCAGCAGATTTCTAGCGGGGGGCAATGAGCAGTTCTTC. Protein sequence: CASRFLAGGNEQFF. The chain is built from TRBV27 and TRBJ2-1; 11 bases align to TRBD2. V trimming: 6 bases; J trimming: 6 bases; junction bases outside the gene matches: 4. This CDR3 contains 14 residues. The germline CDR1 and CDR2 sequences are MNHEY and SMNVEV (reference sequence).

The V gene is TRBV6-6, the J gene TRBJ2-6, with D maybe TRBD2 (5 bases). V dropped 7 bases and J dropped 0 bases, with 7 bases sitting between them. This CDR3 is 14 amino acids long. Germline V lookup: CDR1 MNHNY, CDR2 SVGAGI (reference sequence). CDR3 amino acids: CASTRDSGANVLTF. In nucleotides, the CDR3 is TGTGCCAGCACCCGGGACTCTGGGGCCAACGTCCTGACTTTC.

The V call is TRBV19, the J call TRBJ1-4; perhaps TRBD1 as D (5 bases). Germline CDR1 LNHDA, CDR2 SQIVND (reference sequence). The CDR3 is 16 amino acids. The V end lost 3 bases, the J end lost 11 bases, and 22 bases lay between the germline ends. The CDR3 reads CASSISGRGAAEKLFF. CDR3 DNA: TGTGCCAGTAGTATCAGTGGGCGCGGGGCGGCGGAGAAACTGTTTTTT.

This clone showed up just a few times. The rearrangement uses TRBV18 and TRBJ2-2, with a tentative D call TRBD1 (6 bases). Germline CDR1 is KGHSH and CDR2 is LQKENI. V was shortened by 6 bases and J by 2 bases, with 10 bases between the two germline ends. The CDR3 is 14 amino acids. The CDR3 loop is CASSHRENTGELFF. The CDR3 DNA is TGTGCCAGCTCCCACAGGGAAAACACCGGGGAGCTGTTTTTT.

This clone was seen a few times. The sample contains more than one DNA sequence encoding this CDR3. The chain joins TRBV5-1 to TRBJ2-5; TRBD1 or TRBD2 may be the D gene (6 bases each). V lost 0 bases and J lost 2, with 8 bases in between. The CDR3 contains 14 residues. The germline V gene encodes CDR1 SGHRS and CDR2 YFSETQ. The CDR3 region has the DNA TGCGCCAGCAGCTTGGAGGGGGGACAAGAGACCCAGTACTTC. Translating it yields CASSLEGGQETQYF.

This clone was seen a few times. CDR3: CASSRGETQYF. CDR3 nucleotide sequence: TGTGCCAGCAGCAGAGGGGAGACCCAGTACTTC. The V gene is TRBV7-3, the J gene TRBJ2-5; possible D gene TRBD2, 5 bases. The V and J ends lost 5 bases and 5 bases respectively, with 6 bases between them. Germline V gene lookup returns CDR1 SGHTA and CDR2 FQGTGA. This CDR3 spans 11 amino acids.

CDR3 DNA: TGTGCCAGCTCACCATCGGGCAACGGGGCTGAAAAACTGTTTTTT. Protein: CASSPSGNGAEKLFF. The chain combines TRBV18 with TRBJ1-4; TRBD1 might be the D (5 bases). Germline V gene lookup returns CDR1 KGHSH and CDR2 LQKENI. Trimming took 2 bases from V and 7 from J, leaving 14 bases between them. The CDR3 is 15 residues long.